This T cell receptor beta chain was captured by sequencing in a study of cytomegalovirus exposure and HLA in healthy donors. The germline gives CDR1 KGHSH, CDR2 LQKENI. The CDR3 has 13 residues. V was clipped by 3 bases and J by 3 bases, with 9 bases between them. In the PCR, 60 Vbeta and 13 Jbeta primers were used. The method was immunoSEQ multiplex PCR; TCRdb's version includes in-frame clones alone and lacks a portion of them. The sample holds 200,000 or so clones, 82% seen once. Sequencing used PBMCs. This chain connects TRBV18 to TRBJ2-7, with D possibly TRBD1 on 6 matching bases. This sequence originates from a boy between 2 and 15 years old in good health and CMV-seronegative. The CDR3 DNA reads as TGTGCCAGCTCACCGCAGGGGAACTACGAGCAGTACTTC. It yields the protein CASSPQGNYEQYF.